This TCR beta chain was sequenced during a study of blood T cell repertoires in COVID-19. Study-wide background: The origin of the acute and convalescent COVID-19 samples was the United States, Italy and Spain. PBMCs, B-cell-depleted T cells, or T cells provided the cDNA or gDNA that made up the material.

This clone was observed once. Clones were sequenced by immunoSEQ multiplex PCR, and TCRdb holds only the in-frame ones, with some missing. The data contain about 330,000 clones, about 89% of them singletons. The V gene's germline CDR1 is LGHNA and CDR2 YSLEER. The CDR3 spans 15 residues. The V gene lost 0 bases and the J gene lost 4 bases, with 12 bases spanning the gap. The rearrangement uses TRBV4-3 and TRBJ1-2; D possibly corresponds to TRBD1 (6 bases). The sequenced material came from peripheral blood. The TCR originated in a man in his late teens or twenties who had recovered from COVID-19. In DNA form, the CDR3 reads TGCGCCAGCAGCCAAGATGCCGGCAGGGGCTATGGCTACACCTTC. It codes for CASSQDAGRGYGYTF.